Reported below is one T cell receptor (beta chain). Its antigen is unknown. As to time point: week 35, safety follow-up. A 20-mer mutant IDH1 peptide at 300 ug was injected subcutaneously with topical imiquimod. This CDR3 is 16 amino acids long. Germline V gives CDR1 GTSNPN, CDR2 SVGIG (reference sequence). V lost 1 base and J lost 3, with 19 bases in between. The data derive from a study of a mutant IDH1 vaccine in newly diagnosed glioma. Study summary: There were approximately 60% males and around 38% females among treated patients, whose mean age was approximately 40 years.

Repertoires were generated with immunoSEQ multiplex PCR, while TCRdb's copy carries only in-frame clones and drops some. Of around 44,000 clones detected, under 85% appear once; the ten largest clones hold approximately 6.8%. Study results and caveats: Immune responses induced by the vaccine were seen in roughly 93% of patients, spanning multiple MHC alleles.

This sequence originates from a man aged 40-49 years with glioma. The V call is TRBV30, the J call TRBJ2-7; D not certain. The sequenced sample was PBMCs, obtained from a glioma patient whose treatment included an IDH1 peptide vaccine. CDR3 region: CAWSGGSVRNLYEQYF. For the CDR3, the DNA is TGTGCCTGGAGTGGGGGATCAGTGAGAAACCTCTACGAGCAGTACTTC.